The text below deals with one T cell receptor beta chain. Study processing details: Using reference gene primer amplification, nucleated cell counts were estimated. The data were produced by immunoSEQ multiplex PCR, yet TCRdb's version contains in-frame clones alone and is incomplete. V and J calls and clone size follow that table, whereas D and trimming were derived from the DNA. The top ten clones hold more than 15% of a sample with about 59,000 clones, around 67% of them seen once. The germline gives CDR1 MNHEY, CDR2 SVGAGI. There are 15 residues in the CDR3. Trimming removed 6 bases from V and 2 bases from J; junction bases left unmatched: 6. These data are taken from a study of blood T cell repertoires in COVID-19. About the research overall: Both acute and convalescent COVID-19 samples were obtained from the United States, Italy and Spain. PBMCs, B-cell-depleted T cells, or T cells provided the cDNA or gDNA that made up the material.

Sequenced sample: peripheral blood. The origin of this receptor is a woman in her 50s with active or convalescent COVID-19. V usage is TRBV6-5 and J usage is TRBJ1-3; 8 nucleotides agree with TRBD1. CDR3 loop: CASSARTGPGNTIYF. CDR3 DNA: TGTGCCAGCAGCGCGCGGACAGGGCCTGGAAACACCATATATTTT.